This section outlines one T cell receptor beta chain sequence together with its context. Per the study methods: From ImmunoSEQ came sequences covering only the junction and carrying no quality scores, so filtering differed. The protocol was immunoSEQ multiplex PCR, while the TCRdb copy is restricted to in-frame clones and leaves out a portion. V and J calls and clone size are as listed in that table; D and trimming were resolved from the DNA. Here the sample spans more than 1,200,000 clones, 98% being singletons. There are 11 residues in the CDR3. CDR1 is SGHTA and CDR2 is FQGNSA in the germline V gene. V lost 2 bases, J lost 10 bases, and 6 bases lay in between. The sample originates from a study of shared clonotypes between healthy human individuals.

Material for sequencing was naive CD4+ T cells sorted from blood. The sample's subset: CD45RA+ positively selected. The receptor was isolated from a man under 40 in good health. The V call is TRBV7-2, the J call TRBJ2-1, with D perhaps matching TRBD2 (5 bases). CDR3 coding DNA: TGTGCCAGCAGCTTACGGGGAGAGCAGTTCTTC. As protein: CASSLRGEQFF.